The T cell receptor (beta chain) under discussion was sequenced for a study of CD8 T cells in ankylosing spondylitis. TCRdb re-analysed the 5' RACE reads in MiXCR, keeping a single row per CDR3 protein. This table holds about 140,000 distinct CDR3 sequences, more than 7% found once. V gave up 0 bases and J gave up 7 bases; unmatched junction bases: 5. Germline CDR1 is SGHDN and CDR2 is FVKESK. The CDR3 is made up of 14 amino acids. Study-level results: From matched ankylosing spondylitis synovial fluid, disease-linked clones were reportedly recovered at significantly enriched levels. Typical of ankylosing spondylitis blood, it appeared, was a TCR beta motif of 7 or 8 highly homologous variants.

Details on this clonotype: Its specificity is not known.

V usage is TRBV14 and J usage is TRBJ1-1, with 7 bases identical to TRBD1. This TCR came from a male donor with ankylosing spondylitis. Sequencing was carried out using synovial fluid, either unsorted or a sorted T cell fraction (not recorded which). This CDR3 reads CASSQERGRSEAFF. CDR3 coding DNA: TGTGCCAGCAGCCAAGAGAGGGGGCGGAGTGAAGCTTTCTTT.